This note documents a single T cell receptor (beta chain) sequence. Its antigen target is currently unknown. No much larger clonotype is one base removed from it; base qualities were not supplied. The data were obtained in a study of post-analysis software for immune sequencing data (dated by TCRdb to between 2015 and 2017). General notes on the study: The recorded disease courses included relapsing-remitting, secondary progressive and progressive-relapsing multiple sclerosis, and some patients had no subtype annotation. Patient repertoires were compared against about twelve previously published healthy control repertoires from donors aged about 6 to 26 years. A subset of samples was prepared in parallel using single-end sample barcoding, then pooled and co-amplified after Illumina adapter ligation. Findings and caveats that apply to the study as a whole: The control group was slightly older than the multiple sclerosis patient group. Compared with controls, multiple sclerosis patients had significantly lower normalized Chao1 diversity, a finding suggesting substantial peripheral T-cell clonal expansion. Direct clustering with F measure showed strong co-clustering of samples prepared in the same batch, prompting a batch-effect correction.

Taken with the paper, the label for time point translates to: second blood draw from one MS patient after hematopoietic stem cell transplantation. To demonstrate the VDJtools post-analysis software, TCR beta repertoires were profiled from the peripheral blood of some 12 young patients with multiple sclerosis. Multiple sclerosis patients were children and adolescents aged roughly 6 to 15 years. Library method: PCR. For sequencing, an Illumina HiSeq 2500 was employed. To reduce PCR and sequencing biases, unique molecular identifiers were built into the TCR beta cDNA libraries. Approximately 500,000 cDNA molecules were obtained per 1 to 10 million input T cells, so each molecule approximated one T cell. The patient libraries were prepared and sequenced using the same protocol as the earlier healthy control dataset. Samples belonging to the same batch were prepared together, multiplexed and sequenced on a shared HiSeq lane. The original pipeline was this. Raw barcoded reads were processed with MIGEC, and single-read molecular identifier groups were discarded before consensus assembly and CDR3 extraction. Clonotype tables were post-analysed with VDJtools, and diversity was normalized by down-sampling all datasets to the smallest sample size. Repertoire overlap clustering matched CDR3 amino acid but not nucleotide sequences to correct batch-related cross-sample contamination. Clones were called with MiXCR by TCRdb after fastp trimmed the public reads at Q25, and only in-frame beta chains were retained. CDR3 protein duplicates are merged, each entry listing the most common genes and DNA. It is TCRdb's table, rather than the study itself, that gives the V and J calls and clone size. Present in this sample are around 160,000 distinct CDR3 sequences, around 36% of which were seen just once. Of the sample, under 30% falls within the top ten clones.

This TCR came from a girl aged 5 to 17 with multiple sclerosis. Donor details come from another sample of the same person, matched by shared clones. The material sequenced was blood, taken after autologous hematopoietic stem cell transplantation.

This receptor carries the CDR3 CSARARASNQPQHF. The nucleotide sequence is given as TGCAGTGCTAGGGCCAGGGCTAGCAATCAGCCCCAGCATTTT. Recombination connected TRBV20-1 to TRBJ1-5; tentative D gene TRBD1, with 5 bases matching. The CDR3 spans 14 residues, from the cysteine through the phenylalanine. Just CDR3 DNA is preserved here, 42 bases in frame from base 1. V and J lose 3 bases and 0 bases, and a span of 9 bases separates them. CDR1 DFQATT and CDR2 SNEGSKA were looked up in the germline V gene (reference sequence).